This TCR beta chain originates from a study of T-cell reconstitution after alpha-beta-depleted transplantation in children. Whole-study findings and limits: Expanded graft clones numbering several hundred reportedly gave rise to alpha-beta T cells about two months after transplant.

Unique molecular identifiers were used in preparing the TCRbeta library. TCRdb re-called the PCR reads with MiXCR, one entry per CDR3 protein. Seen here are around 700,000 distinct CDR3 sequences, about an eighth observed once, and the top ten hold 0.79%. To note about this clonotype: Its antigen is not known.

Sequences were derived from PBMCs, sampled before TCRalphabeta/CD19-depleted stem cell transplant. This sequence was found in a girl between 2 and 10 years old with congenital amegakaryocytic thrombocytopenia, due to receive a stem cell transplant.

CDR3 coding DNA: TGTGCCAGCAGCCCTAGCCAGCTTGCAACTAATGAAAAACTGTTTTTT. It yields the protein CASSPSQLATNEKLFF. The chain links TRBV12-3 or TRBV12-4 to TRBJ1-4; D gene uncertain. This CDR3 region has 16 residues. With 6 bases removed from V and 0 bases from J, the gap between germline ends came to 14 bases.